This T cell receptor (beta chain) emerged from a study of blood T cell repertoires in COVID-19. The overall study: Nucleic acid was either cDNA or gDNA, and it came from T cells, B-cell-depleted T cells, or PBMCs.

Study processing details: Scientists estimated how many nucleated cells there were by amplifying reference gene primers. Assay used: immunoSEQ multiplex PCR; TCRdb lists only in-frame clones, some missing. Clonal size and the V and J genes are those of that table, whereas D and trimming came from the DNA. The sample shows just over 300,000 clones, roughly 88% of them seen only once. In terms of age and location, participants ranged from roughly 18 to 95 years and lived in under 30 US areas. Symptom resolution, clearance, or two negative PCRs marked the recovered donors of Cohort 3. Comments on this clone: The sample has other DNA sequences that encode this CDR3 too.

The sequence derives from a man aged 25 to 45 who had recovered from COVID-19. Sequenced input: PBMCs or T cells enriched from blood (not recorded which).

The CDR3 nucleotides are TGTGCCATCAGTGGTACAAATAGCAATCAGCCCCAGCATTTT. Encoded protein: CAISGTNSNQPQHF. The chain carries TRBV10-3 and TRBJ1-5; D gene ambiguous. The CDR3 runs to 14 residues. Germline CDR1 ENHRY, CDR2 SYGVKD. Trimming took off 4 bases at V and 0 bases at J, with 7 bases between the two ends.